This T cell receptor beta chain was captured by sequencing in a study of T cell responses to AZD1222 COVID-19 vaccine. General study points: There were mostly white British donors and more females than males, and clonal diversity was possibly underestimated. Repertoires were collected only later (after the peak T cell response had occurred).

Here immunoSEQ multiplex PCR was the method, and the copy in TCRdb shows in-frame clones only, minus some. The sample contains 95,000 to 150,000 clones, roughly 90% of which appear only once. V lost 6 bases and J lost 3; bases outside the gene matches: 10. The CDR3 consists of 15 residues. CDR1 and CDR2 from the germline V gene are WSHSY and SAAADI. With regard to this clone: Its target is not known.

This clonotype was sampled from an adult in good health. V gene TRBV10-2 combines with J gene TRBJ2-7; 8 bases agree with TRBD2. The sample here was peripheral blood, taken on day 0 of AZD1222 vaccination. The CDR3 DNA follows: TGCGCCAGCAGCCGGGTAACCGGGACTAGCTACGAGCAGTACTTC. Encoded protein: CASSRVTGTSYEQYF.